This T cell receptor (beta chain) was documented in a study of OX40 agonist ivuxolimab in advanced cancers. On the study more broadly: Checkpoint inhibitors had been given previously to approximately 41% of patients. Broader study findings: In CD8+ T cells, expanded clones were on average more numerous than in CD4+. Low normalized T-cell clonal expansion was also seen in some nonresponders. CD4+ and CD8+ blood T cells expanded clonally by week 6 at 0.1 to 3.0 mg/kg.

The protocol was immunoSEQ multiplex PCR, while the TCRdb copy is restricted to in-frame clones and leaves out a portion. The table shows approximately 82,000 clones, with roughly 90% occurring only once. The CDR3 is made up of 16 amino acids. Germline V gene sequence: CDR1 SGHTA, CDR2 FQGTGA. The V gene end was trimmed by 5 bases and the J gene end by 1 base; junction bases not matched to a gene: 6. This clone has only one observation. Its antigen is currently unknown. The rearrangement uses TRBV7-3 and TRBJ2-5; 11 nucleotides align to TRBD2. This specimen was CD4+ or CD8+ T cells sorted from blood, taken in a trial of the OX40 agonist ivuxolimab. The sequence came from an adult with an advanced solid tumor such as melanoma, head and neck, liver or kidney cancer. Here the CDR3 DNA reads TGTGCCAGCAGCCCCGGACTAGCGGGCGGCCAAGAGACCCAGTACTTC. It specifies CASSPGLAGGQETQYF.